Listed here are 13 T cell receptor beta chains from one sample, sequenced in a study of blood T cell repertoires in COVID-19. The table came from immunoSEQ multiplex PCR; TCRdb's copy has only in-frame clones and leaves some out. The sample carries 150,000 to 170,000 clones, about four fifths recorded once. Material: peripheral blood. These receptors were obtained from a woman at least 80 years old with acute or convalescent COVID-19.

DNA for the CDR3: TGTGCCAGCTCACCAACTTGGGTCTCTGGGACAGGGGGTCAGCCCCAGCATTTT. Its protein is CASSPTWVSGTGGQPQHF. The chain uses TRBV18 and TRBJ1-5; 11 bases line up with TRBD1. Trimming at V came to 2 bases and at J to 6 bases, leaving 12 bases not matched to a gene. The CDR3 loop spans 18 amino acids. Germline CDR1 KGHSH, CDR2 LQKENI.

For the CDR3, the DNA is TGCAGTGCGGCCGACAGCTATGGCTACACCTTC. Translating it yields CSAADSYGYTF. The chain joins TRBV20-1 to TRBJ1-2, with D perhaps matching TRBD1 (5 bases). The CDR3 is made up of 11 amino acids. CDR1 is DFQATT and CDR2 is SNEGSKA in the germline V gene (reference sequence). Trimming cost V 6 bases and J 4 bases, with 9 bases left between them.

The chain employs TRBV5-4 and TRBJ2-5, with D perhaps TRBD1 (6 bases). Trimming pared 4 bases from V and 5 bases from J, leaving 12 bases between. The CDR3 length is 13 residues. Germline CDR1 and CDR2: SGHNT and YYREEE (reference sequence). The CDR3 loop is CASSLDRWETQYF. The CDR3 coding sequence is TGTGCCAGCAGCCTAGACAGGTGGGAGACCCAGTACTTC.

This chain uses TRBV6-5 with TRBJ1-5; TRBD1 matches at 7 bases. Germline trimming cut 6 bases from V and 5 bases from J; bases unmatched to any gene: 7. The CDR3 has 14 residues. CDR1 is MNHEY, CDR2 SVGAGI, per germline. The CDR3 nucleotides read TGTGCCAGCAGACAGGGGTCGAGGGATCAGCCCCAGCATTTT. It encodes CASRQGSRDQPQHF.

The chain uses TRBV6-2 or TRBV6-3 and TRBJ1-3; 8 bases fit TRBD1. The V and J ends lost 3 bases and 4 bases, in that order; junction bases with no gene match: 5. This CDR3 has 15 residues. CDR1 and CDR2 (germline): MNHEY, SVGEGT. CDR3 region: CASSYAGGHGNTIYF. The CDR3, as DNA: TGTGCCAGCAGTTATGCAGGGGGCCACGGAAACACCATATATTTT.

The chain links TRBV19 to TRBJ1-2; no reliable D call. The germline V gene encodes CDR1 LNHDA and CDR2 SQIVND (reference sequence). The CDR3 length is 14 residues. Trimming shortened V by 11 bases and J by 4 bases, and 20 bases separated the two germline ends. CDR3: CASESATVPYGYTF. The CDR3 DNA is TGTGCCTCAGAATCAGCGACGGTGCCCTATGGCTACACCTTC. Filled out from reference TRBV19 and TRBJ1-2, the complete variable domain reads DGGITQSPKYLFRKEGQNVTLSCEQNLNHDAMYWYRQDPGQGLRLIYYSQIVNDFQKGDIAEGYSVSREKKESFPLTVTSAQKNPTAFYLCASESATVPYGYTFGSGTRLTVV.

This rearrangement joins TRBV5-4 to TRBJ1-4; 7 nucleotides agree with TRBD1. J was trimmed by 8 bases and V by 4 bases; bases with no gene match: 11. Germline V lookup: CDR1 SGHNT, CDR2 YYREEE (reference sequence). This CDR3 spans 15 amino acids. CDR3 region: CASSAQGGAGEKLFF. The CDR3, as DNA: TGTGCCAGCAGCGCCCAAGGGGGCGCGGGGGAAAAACTGTTTTTT.

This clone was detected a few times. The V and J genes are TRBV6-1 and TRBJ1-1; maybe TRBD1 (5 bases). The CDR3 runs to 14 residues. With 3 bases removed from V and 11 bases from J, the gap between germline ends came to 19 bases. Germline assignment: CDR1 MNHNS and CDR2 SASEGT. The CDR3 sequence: CASSEIWGESYAFF. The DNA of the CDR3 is TGTGCCAGCAGTGAGATTTGGGGGGAGTCGTACGCTTTCTTT.

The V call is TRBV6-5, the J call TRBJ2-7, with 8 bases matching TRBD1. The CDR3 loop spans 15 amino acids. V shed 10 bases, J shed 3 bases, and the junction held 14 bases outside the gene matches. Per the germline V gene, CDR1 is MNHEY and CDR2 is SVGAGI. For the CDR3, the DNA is TGTGCCACCCAGCCGTCGGGACAGGTACACTACGAGCAGTACTTC. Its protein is CATQPSGQVHYEQYF.

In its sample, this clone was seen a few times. The CDR3 DNA is TGTGCCAGCAGTTATGGTCGGGAGAACTATGGCTACACCTTC. This translates into CASSYGRENYGYTF. The gene calls are TRBV6-5 and TRBJ1-2, with D unclear. CDR1 MNHEY and CDR2 SVGAGI come from the germline V gene. Trimming pared 3 bases from V and 2 bases from J, leaving 10 bases between. This CDR3 is 14 amino acids long.

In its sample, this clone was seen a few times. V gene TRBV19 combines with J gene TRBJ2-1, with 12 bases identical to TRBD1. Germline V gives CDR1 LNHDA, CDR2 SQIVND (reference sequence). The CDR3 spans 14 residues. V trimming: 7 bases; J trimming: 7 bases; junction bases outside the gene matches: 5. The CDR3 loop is CASKWDRGRNEQFF. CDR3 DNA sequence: TGTGCCAGTAAATGGGACAGGGGGCGAAATGAGCAGTTCTTC.

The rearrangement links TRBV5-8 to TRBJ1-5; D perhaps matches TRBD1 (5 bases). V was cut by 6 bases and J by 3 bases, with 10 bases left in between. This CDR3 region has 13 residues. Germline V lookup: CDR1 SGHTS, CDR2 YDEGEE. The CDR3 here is CASIRQFNQPQHF. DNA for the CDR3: TGTGCCAGCATCCGACAGTTCAATCAGCCCCAGCATTTT.

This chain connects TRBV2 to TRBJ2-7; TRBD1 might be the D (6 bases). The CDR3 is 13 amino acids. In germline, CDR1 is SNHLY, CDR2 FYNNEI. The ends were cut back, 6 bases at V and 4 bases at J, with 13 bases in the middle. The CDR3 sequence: CASSRDTRYEQYF. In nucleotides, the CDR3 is TGTGCCAGCAGCCGGGACACCAGATACGAGCAGTACTTC.